Shown below are 29 T cell receptor beta chains from a single sample sequenced in a study of T cell responses to AZD1222 COVID-19 vaccine. The protocol was immunoSEQ multiplex PCR, while the TCRdb copy is restricted to in-frame clones and leaves out a portion. Of tens of thousands of clones in the sample, 80% to 90% are singletons; the top ten hold roughly 32%. Sequences were derived from peripheral blood, sampled on day 0 of AZD1222 vaccination. These receptors were collected from an adult in good health.

The genes are TRBV7-2 and TRBJ2-2, with 8 bases fitting TRBD1. Germline CDR1 reads SGHTA; CDR2 reads FQGNSA. This CDR3 is 16 amino acids long. V lost 5 bases and J lost 4; bases outside the gene matches: 9. The CDR3 region has the DNA TGTGCCAGCAGCCCCCCGGACAGGGCGCTCACCGGGGAGCTGTTTTTT. Residues: CASSPPDRALTGELFF.

The chain combines TRBV11-2 with TRBJ2-5; tentatively, D is TRBD1 or TRBD2 (5 bases each). Per the germline V gene, CDR1 is SGHAT and CDR2 is FQNNGV. The germline V and J ends were trimmed by 4 bases and 5 bases, with 11 bases remaining between them. The CDR3 runs 13 residues. CDR3 residues: CASSSWGKETQYF. The CDR3 coding sequence is TGTGCCAGCAGCTCCTGGGGGAAGGAGACCCAGTACTTC.

V is TRBV6-8 and J is TRBJ1-4; D is undetermined. The CDR3 has 13 amino acids. Trimming shortened V by 5 bases and J by 8 bases, and 12 bases separated the two germline ends. Looked up from germline, CDR1 is MNHGY and CDR2 is SAAAGT. The CDR3 DNA follows: TGTGCCAGCAGTAAGGAGGAGGGCGAAAAACTGTTTTTT. This encodes CASSKEEGEKLFF.

This chain joins TRBV2 and TRBJ1-2; 9 nucleotides agree with TRBD1. CDR3 size: 14 residues. V gave up 7 bases and J gave up 6 bases; unmatched junction bases: 9. Per the germline V gene, CDR1 is SNHLY and CDR2 is FYNNEI. The CDR3 DNA is TGTGCCAGCATTACCGGACAGGGGAAACATGGCTACACCTTC. As protein: CASITGQGKHGYTF.

This chain joins TRBV10-3 and TRBJ1-2; possible D gene TRBD1, 6 bases. This CDR3 has 13 residues. V lost 10 bases, J lost 0 bases, and 12 bases lay in between. Germline V gene sequence: CDR1 ENHRY, CDR2 SYGVKD. Here the CDR3 reads CATRTATNYGYTF. CDR3 nucleotides: TGTGCCACTCGGACAGCGACTAACTATGGCTACACCTTC.

The chain couples TRBV7-8 to TRBJ1-1; D is possibly TRBD1 (6 bases). This CDR3 region has 15 residues. Germline lookup yields CDR1 SGHVS and CDR2 FQNEAQ. V lost 0 bases, J lost 1 base, and 9 bases lay in between. The CDR3 region is CASSLAVRGNTEAFF. CDR3 nucleotide sequence: TGTGCCAGCAGCTTAGCTGTCAGGGGGAACACTGAAGCTTTCTTT.

V usage is TRBV4-3 and J usage is TRBJ2-3, with 8 bases aligning to TRBD2. In germline, CDR1 is LGHNA, CDR2 YSLEER. The CDR3 extends over 16 amino acids. V lost 2 bases, J lost 4 bases, and 8 bases stayed unmatched. CDR3 in DNA: TGCGCCAGCAGCCAAACTAGCGGATTCCCGCCAGATACGCAGTATTTT. This translates into CASSQTSGFPPDTQYF.

This chain connects TRBV10-2 to TRBJ2-5; 10 positions match TRBD2. This CDR3 is built from 16 residues. V shed 2 bases and J 3 bases; nucleotides not matched to a gene: 6. CDR1 is WSHSY, CDR2 SAAADI, per germline. The CDR3 sequence: CASSEVRTSGKETQYF. In nucleotides, the CDR3 is TGCGCCAGCAGTGAGGTGCGGACTAGCGGAAAAGAGACCCAGTACTTC.

The chain joins TRBV28 to TRBJ1-2; 7 bases fit TRBD1. Germline values: CDR1 MDHEN, CDR2 SYDVKM. J gave up 4 bases and V 0 bases, and 5 bases lay outside the gene matches. The CDR3 loop spans 15 amino acids. The CDR3 region has the DNA TGTGCCAGCAGTTTATGGGCACAGGGGTCCTATGGCTACACCTTC. It yields the protein CASSLWAQGSYGYTF.

The chain is built from TRBV7-2 and TRBJ2-2, with 10 bases fitting TRBD2. Germline V gene data show CDR1 as SGHTA and CDR2 as FQGNSA. The CDR3 is 16 amino acids. Germline trimming cut 6 bases from V and 3 bases from J; bases unmatched to any gene: 7. The CDR3 spells CASSFRTSGYTGELFF. DNA for the CDR3: TGTGCCAGCAGTTTCAGGACTAGCGGATACACCGGGGAGCTGTTTTTT.

This chain uses TRBV4-2 with TRBJ1-2, with TRBD1 matching over 7 bases. CDR3 length: 16 residues. CDR1 is LGHNA, CDR2 YNFKEQ, per germline. Losses at the gene ends were 3 bases for V and 4 bases for J; bases not matched to a gene: 11. This chain's CDR3 is CASSHPDRVETYGYTF. The DNA for the CDR3 is TGTGCCAGCAGCCACCCCGACAGGGTCGAGACCTATGGCTACACCTTC.

The V gene is TRBV19, the J gene TRBJ2-1; 7 nucleotides align to TRBD1. Germline V CDR1 and CDR2: LNHDA, SQIVND (reference sequence). The CDR3 is 14 residues long. V was pared by 6 bases and J by 0 bases, with 2 bases of the junction left unmatched. The CDR3 region is CASRGQSSYNEQFF. The CDR3 DNA sequence: TGTGCCAGTAGGGGACAGAGCTCCTACAATGAGCAGTTCTTC. The variable domain in full, with the rest retrieved from reference TRBV19 and TRBJ2-1, is DGGITQSPKYLFRKEGQNVTLSCEQNLNHDAMYWYRQDPGQGLRLIYYSQIVNDFQKGDIAEGYSVSREKKESFPLTVTSAQKNPTAFYLCASRGQSSYNEQFFGPGTRLTVL.

The CDR3 DNA reads as TGTGCCAGCAGGGGGGACAGCTATGGCTACACCTTC. It codes for CASRGDSYGYTF. V and J are TRBV27 and TRBJ1-2, with 7 nucleotides matching TRBD1. This CDR3 spans 12 amino acids. J was trimmed by 4 bases and V by 6 bases; bases with no gene match: 2. Germline CDR1 reads MNHEY; CDR2 reads SMNVEV (reference sequence).

This clone occurred a few times. The chain combines TRBV30 with TRBJ2-2; D possibly matches TRBD1 or TRBD2 (5 bases each). CDR3 length equals 11 residues. The germline V gene has CDR1 GTSNPN and CDR2 SVGIG (reference sequence). The V gene lost 4 bases and the J gene lost 6 bases, with 6 bases spanning the gap. CDR3 protein: CAWMGAGELFF. The CDR3, as DNA: TGTGCCTGGATGGGGGCCGGGGAGCTGTTTTTT. The variable domain in full, with the rest retrieved from reference TRBV30 and TRBJ2-2, is SQTIHQWPATLVQPVGSPLSLECTVEGTSNPNLYWYRQAAGRGLQLLFYSVGIGQISSEVPQNLSASRPQDRQFILSSKKLLLSDSGFYLCAWMGAGELFFGEGSRLTVL.

This sequence joins TRBV7-6 and TRBJ2-3; maybe TRBD2 (6 bases). In germline, CDR1 is SGHVS, CDR2 FNYEAQ. Trimming pared 1 base from V and 2 bases from J, leaving 7 bases between. The CDR3 totals 14 residues. As DNA, the CDR3 is TGTGCCAGCAGCTTAGGGGGACTCACAGATACGCAGTATTTT. Encoded protein: CASSLGGLTDTQYF.

The chain is built from TRBV4-2 and TRBJ1-4; a possible D gene is TRBD1 (6 bases). This CDR3 region has 17 residues. Between the trimmed V and J ends, which lost 1 base and 3 bases, there was a span of 15 bases. Germline CDR1 and CDR2: LGHNA and YNFKEQ. The CDR3 loop reads CASSQGGGGYANEKLFF. The CDR3 nucleotides read TGTGCCAGCAGCCAAGGAGGGGGAGGGTATGCTAATGAAAAACTGTTTTTT.

The V call is TRBV7-2, the J call TRBJ2-7; possible D gene TRBD2, 6 bases. Trimming pared 5 bases from V and 5 bases from J, leaving 10 bases between. The germline V gene encodes CDR1 SGHTA and CDR2 FQGNSA. CDR3 size: 12 residues. CDR3: CASSRDLDEQYF. The CDR3 bases are TGTGCCAGCAGCCGGGACTTAGACGAGCAGTACTTC.

The J gene is TRBJ2-1, the V gene TRBV2; D remains unclear. V was trimmed by 6 bases and J by 8 bases, leaving 20 bases between them. This CDR3 has 15 residues. Germline V gene sequence: CDR1 SNHLY, CDR2 FYNNEI. For the CDR3, the DNA is TGTGCCAGCAGGGACCCCCGGACCTCTGATTATGAGCAGTTCTTC. Residues: CASRDPRTSDYEQFF.

This clone was picked up a small number of times. The chain links TRBV5-6 to TRBJ2-1; TRBD2 aligns across 14 bases. Looked up from germline, CDR1 is SGHDT and CDR2 is YYEEEE. With V trimmed by 4 bases and J by 7 bases, 4 bases remained unmatched. The CDR3 totals 15 residues. CDR3 DNA sequence: TGTGCCAGCAGCCCGGGGACTAGCGGGAGAAATGAGCAGTTCTTC. This codes for CASSPGTSGRNEQFF. Supplemented by reference TRBV5-6 and TRBJ2-1, the full variable domain reads DAGVTQSPTHLIKTRGQQVTLRCSPKSGHDTVSWYQQALGQGPQFIFQYYEEEERQRGNFPDRFSGHQFPNYSSELNVNALLLGDSALYLCASSPGTSGRNEQFFGPGTRLTVL.

CDR3 DNA sequence: TGTGCCAGCAGCTTTGCGGGAGGGACCTACGAGCAGTACTTC. Encoded protein: CASSFAGGTYEQYF. This chain uses TRBV11-3 with TRBJ2-7; the match to TRBD2 covers 9 bases. The CDR3 extends over 14 amino acids. The germline gives CDR1 SGHNT, CDR2 YENEEA. V lost 3 bases to trimming and J lost 2 bases; unmatched junction nucleotides: 2.

The chain has TRBV6-5 and TRBJ1-1; D perhaps matches TRBD1 (5 bases). The CDR3 is 12 amino acids. Trimming took off 7 bases at V and 6 bases at J, with 12 bases between the two ends. The V gene's germline CDR1 is MNHEY and CDR2 SVGAGI. CDR3 residues: CASTGTASEAFF. CDR3 nucleotide sequence: TGTGCCAGCACTGGGACCGCCTCTGAAGCTTTCTTT.

CDR3 protein: CASRKGGGLSYF. CDR3 coding DNA: TGTGCCAGCAGGAAGGGGGGGGGCCTGAGTTATTTT. The chain couples TRBV11-2 to TRBJ2-3, with a possible D match to TRBD2 (7 bases). Trimming took 6 bases from V and 15 from J, leaving 19 bases between them. CDR1 is SGHAT, CDR2 FQNNGV, per germline. The CDR3 runs to 12 residues.

The rearrangement uses TRBV6-2 or TRBV6-3 and TRBJ2-1; 10 positions match TRBD2. V lost 7 bases and J lost 8; bases outside the gene matches: 11. CDR3 length equals 15 residues. The germline V gene has CDR1 MNHEY and CDR2 SVGEGT. CDR3 nucleotide sequence: TGTGCCAGCAACCCCACTACTAGCGGGACGGATGAGCAGTTCTTC. Its protein is CASNPTTSGTDEQFF.

This chain uses TRBV21-1 with TRBJ2-7; the table's TRBD1 call for D was not verified on the DNA. TRBV21-1 is marked as a pseudogene. This CDR3 spans 14 amino acids. The CDR3 here is CASSHGTQWNEQYF. For the CDR3, the DNA is TGTGCCAGCAGCCACGGGACACAGTGGAACGAGCAGTACTTC.

The chain uses TRBV13 and TRBJ1-2; D is perhaps TRBD1 (6 bases). Looked up from germline, CDR1 is PRHDT and CDR2 is FYEKMQ (reference sequence). The CDR3 totals 17 residues. Trimming took off 6 bases at V and 2 bases at J, with 22 bases between the two ends. The CDR3 coding sequence is TGTGCCAGCAGGCTCGCGCTAGGGGGAACTGGGAACTATGGCTACACCTTC. Encoded protein: CASRLALGGTGNYGYTF.

The chain combines TRBV28 with TRBJ1-1; D not resolved. Trimming shortened V by 8 bases and J by 1 base, and 8 bases separated the two germline ends. Germline-derived CDR1 and CDR2 are MDHEN and SYDVKM. CDR3 size: 12 residues. CDR3: CASVQRNTEAFF. DNA for the CDR3: TGTGCCAGCGTCCAGAGGAACACTGAAGCTTTCTTT.

The chain couples TRBV18 to TRBJ2-2; D possibly matches TRBD1 or TRBD2 (6 bases each). Trimming pared 0 bases from V and 4 bases from J, leaving 9 bases between. CDR1 and CDR2 (germline): KGHSH, LQKENI. The CDR3 is made up of 15 amino acids. Here the CDR3 reads CASSPPGGSTGELFF. In DNA, the CDR3 is TGTGCCAGCTCACCACCGGGGGGCTCCACCGGGGAGCTGTTTTTT.

The V call is TRBV5-6, the J call TRBJ2-1; maybe TRBD1 (5 bases). Looked up from germline, CDR1 is SGHDT and CDR2 is YYEEEE. The CDR3 sequence is 12 residues long. The germline V and J ends were trimmed by 1 base and 14 bases, with 13 bases remaining between them. The CDR3 nucleotides read TGTGCCAGCAGCTTGCCGCTGGGGCAGGAGTTCTTC. Translating it yields CASSLPLGQEFF.

This clone showed up just once. The J gene is TRBJ1-4, the V gene TRBV10-2; D gene unclear. This CDR3 comprises 13 residues. Germline CDR1 is WSHSY and CDR2 is SAAADI. Trimming took 9 bases from V and 0 from J, leaving 8 bases between them. CDR3 bases: TGCGCCAGTGGGGTTGCAACTAATGAAAAACTGTTTTTT. As protein: CASGVATNEKLFF.